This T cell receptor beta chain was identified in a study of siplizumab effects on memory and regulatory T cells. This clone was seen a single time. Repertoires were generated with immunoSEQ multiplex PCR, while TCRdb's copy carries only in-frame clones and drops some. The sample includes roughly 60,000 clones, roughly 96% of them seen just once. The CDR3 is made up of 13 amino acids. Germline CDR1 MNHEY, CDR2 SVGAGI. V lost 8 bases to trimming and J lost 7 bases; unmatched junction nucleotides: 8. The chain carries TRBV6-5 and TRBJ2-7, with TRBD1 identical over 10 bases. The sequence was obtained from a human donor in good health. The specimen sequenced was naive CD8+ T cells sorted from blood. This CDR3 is CASAGTGVREQYF. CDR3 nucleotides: TGTGCCAGCGCCGGGACAGGGGTAAGAGAGCAGTACTTC.